A single sample is the source of the 18 T cell receptor beta chains below, sequenced in a study of cytomegalovirus exposure and HLA in healthy donors. Vbeta (60) and Jbeta (13) primers were used in the PCR. Data came from immunoSEQ multiplex PCR; TCRdb stores just in-frame clones and leaves some out. This sample carries 100,000 or so clones, about 70% of them seen once, and the ten largest clones take 3.2%. Sequenced: PBMCs. All receptors come from a young man in good health and CMV-seronegative.

Regarding this clone: One end of the junction does not line up with germline, which may come from a read error. The sample carries other DNA sequences with the same CDR3. The J gene is TRBJ2-7, the V gene TRBV9; the match to TRBD1 covers 8 bases. Germline CDR1 and CDR2: SGDLS and YYNGEE. This CDR3 region has 14 residues. CDR3 loop: CASSRGTGPLEQYF. The DNA for the CDR3 is TGCGCCAGCAGTAGGGGGACAGGACCCCTCGAGCAGTACTTC.

The chain joins TRBV19 to TRBJ1-5; 7 bases align to TRBD1. Germline lookup yields CDR1 LNHDA and CDR2 SQIVND (reference sequence). V was clipped by 7 bases and J by 3 bases; unmatched bases: 6. This CDR3 spans 14 amino acids. The CDR3 sequence is CASTDRAPNQPQHF. The CDR3 DNA sequence: TGTGCCAGTACTGACAGGGCACCCAATCAGCCCCAGCATTTT.

V is TRBV7-2 and J is TRBJ2-2, with 9 bases fitting TRBD1. The CDR3 runs to 15 residues. Germline assignment: CDR1 SGHTA and CDR2 FQGNSA. V lost 3 bases, J lost 4 bases, and 3 bases stayed unmatched. CDR3 in DNA: TGTGCCAGCAGCTTCCGGGACAGGGCCACCGGGGAGCTGTTTTTT. This sequence encodes CASSFRDRATGELFF.

The V gene is TRBV29-1, the J gene TRBJ2-1, with 7 bases fitting TRBD2. Germline trimming cut 4 bases from V and 4 bases from J; bases unmatched to any gene: 10. This CDR3 spans 15 amino acids. Germline CDR1 reads SQVTM; CDR2 reads ANQGSEA. The CDR3 DNA sequence: TGCAGCGTTGGAGGTTGGCTAGCGGATTACAATGAGCAGTTCTTC. It yields the protein CSVGGWLADYNEQFF.

Written as DNA, the CDR3 is TGTGCCAGCAGCCCCCGAGGGATTAGCGGGAGAGCCGGGCATACGCAGTATTTT. Translated: CASSPRGISGRAGHTQYF. This chain connects TRBV7-2 to TRBJ2-3, with TRBD2 matching over 9 bases. The V gene's germline CDR1 is SGHTA and CDR2 FQGNSA. After removal of 5 bases from V and 7 bases from J, the junction contained 19 bases not matched to a gene. The CDR3 has 18 residues.

The chain joins TRBV19 to TRBJ1-1, with 9 bases that match TRBD1. This CDR3 has 15 amino acids. The germline V gene has CDR1 LNHDA and CDR2 SQIVND (reference sequence). V lost 4 bases to trimming and J lost 4 bases; unmatched junction nucleotides: 7. Here the CDR3 reads CASSTAGTGRTEAFF. The CDR3 bases are TGTGCCAGTAGTACCGCCGGGACAGGGCGCACTGAAGCTTTCTTT.

V gene TRBV6-1 combines with J gene TRBJ2-5, with 10 nucleotides matching TRBD1. V dropped 1 base and J dropped 5; count of bases not matched to a gene: 4. There are 15 residues in the CDR3. Germline V gene sequence: CDR1 MNHNS, CDR2 SASEGT. The CDR3 DNA reads as TGTGCCAGCAGTGAAGTGACAGGGGGCGGGGAGACCCAGTACTTC. Translating gives CASSEVTGGGETQYF.

The J gene is TRBJ2-7, the V gene TRBV23-1; D uncertain. TRBV23-1 is an ORF; its function is uncertain. This CDR3 is built from 17 residues. V gave up 2 bases and J gave up 6 bases, with 23 bases separating them. The CDR3 sequence is CASSQPSDSIQRREQYF. The DNA of the CDR3 is TGCGCCAGCAGTCAACCGTCAGACTCGATTCAAAGGCGCGAGCAGTACTTC.

The CDR3 protein is CASSLVGVLAGNEETQYF. In DNA form, the CDR3 reads TGTGCCAGCAGCTTAGTTGGTGTGCTAGCGGGAAACGAAGAGACCCAGTACTTC. This chain connects TRBV7-6 to TRBJ2-5; the match to TRBD2 covers 9 bases. There are 18 residues in the CDR3. Germline-derived CDR1 and CDR2 are SGHVS and FNYEAQ. After removal of 1 base from V and 3 bases from J, the junction contained 12 bases not matched to a gene.

The chain carries TRBV13 and TRBJ2-1, with 10 positions matching TRBD2. Germline-derived CDR1 and CDR2 are PRHDT and FYEKMQ (reference sequence). This CDR3 has 16 residues. V was clipped by 4 bases and J by 5 bases; unmatched bases: 8. CDR3 in DNA: TGTGCCAGCAGCTGGCGGACTAGCGGCCGAAACAATGAGCAGTTCTTC. This translates into CASSWRTSGRNNEQFF.

CDR3 nucleotide sequence: TGTGCCAGCAGCTTTCCTGGGGGCGCGAGCACTGAAGCTTTCTTT. The encoded protein is CASSFPGGASTEAFF. J is TRBJ1-1 and V is TRBV7-2, with D perhaps matching TRBD1 (6 bases). The CDR3 loop spans 15 amino acids. The ends were cut back, 3 bases at V and 4 bases at J, with 15 bases in the middle. CDR1 and CDR2 (germline): SGHTA, FQGNSA.

The chain has TRBV9 and TRBJ2-1; D unresolved. V was pared by 3 bases and J by 0 bases, with 10 bases between. The CDR3 totals 15 residues. In germline, CDR1 is SGDLS, CDR2 YYNGEE. This CDR3 is CASSETGSSYNEQFF. DNA for the CDR3: TGTGCCAGCAGCGAGACTGGTAGCTCCTACAATGAGCAGTTCTTC.

The chain carries TRBV6-1 and TRBJ1-5; 8 bases map to TRBD1. Germline CDR1 reads MNHNS; CDR2 reads SASEGT. The length of the CDR3 is 13 residues. Trimming took 6 bases from V and 6 from J; bases not matched to a gene: 4. The CDR3 protein is CASRAGGFQPQHF. The CDR3, as DNA: TGTGCCAGCAGGGCAGGGGGCTTTCAGCCCCAGCATTTT.

The chain links TRBV7-3 to TRBJ2-7; 7 positions match TRBD2. The CDR3 covers 14 residues. Per the germline V gene, CDR1 is SGHTA and CDR2 is FQGTGA. V was pared by 4 bases and J by 5 bases, with 8 bases of the junction left unmatched. CDR3 sequence reads: CASSSTGGRDEQYF. As DNA, the CDR3 is TGTGCCAGCAGCTCGACGGGCGGGAGAGACGAGCAGTACTTC.

The chain employs TRBV27 and TRBJ2-3; D perhaps matches TRBD2 (6 bases). CDR1 and CDR2 from the germline V gene are MNHEY and SMNVEV (reference sequence). V dropped 5 bases and J dropped 3 bases, with 21 bases sitting between them. The CDR3 spans 17 residues. CDR3 nucleotide sequence: TGTGCCAGCAGTCCGGGGGACCATCCGAGGGGAACAGATACGCAGTATTTT. Encoded protein: CASSPGDHPRGTDTQYF.

This sequence joins TRBV5-8 and TRBJ2-2; D ambiguous. V was trimmed by 6 bases and J by 3 bases, leaving 21 bases between them. The germline CDR1 and CDR2 sequences are SGHTS and YDEGEE. This CDR3 is built from 17 residues. The CDR3 region is CASTFFWNSRDTGELFF. The CDR3 region has the DNA TGTGCCAGCACCTTCTTCTGGAATTCACGGGACACCGGGGAGCTGTTTTTT.

The V and J genes are TRBV4-3 and TRBJ1-2; tentative D call: TRBD1 (6 bases). Germline CDR1 and CDR2: LGHNA and YSLEER. The length of the CDR3 is 13 residues. Trimming took off 2 bases at V and 5 bases at J, with 9 bases between the two ends. CDR3 sequence reads: CASSQPGAYGYTF. CDR3 nucleotide sequence: TGCGCCAGCAGCCAACCAGGGGCGTATGGCTACACCTTC.

This chain links TRBV15 with TRBJ2-2; TRBD2 is a possible D gene (5 bases). The V end was cut by 0 bases, the J end by 8 bases, with 10 bases between. CDR1 is LNHNV, CDR2 YYDKDF, per germline (reference sequence). There are 14 residues in the CDR3. This CDR3 reads CATSRDSPGGELFF. In DNA, the CDR3 is TGTGCCACCAGCAGAGATTCCCCGGGAGGGGAGCTGTTTTTT.